This T cell receptor beta chain was observed in a study of control samples from healthy donors and cancer patients (dated by TCRdb to the early 2020s). A note on this clone: The specificity of this receptor is unknown. Base qualities are missing; no much larger clone stands one base away.

The germline V gene encodes CDR1 GTSNPN and CDR2 SVGIG (reference sequence). Counted from cysteine to phenylalanine, this CDR3 has 16 amino acids. CDR3 DNA is the only sequence kept; it has 48 bases, read in frame from the first base. Cut back by 1 base and 3 bases, the V and J ends lie 16 bases apart. Library prep was done by the immunoSEQ multiplex PCR assay. TCRdb holds this immuneACCESS table with in-frame rearrangements only. Some clones are missing; in checked studies, unresolved V genes explain under half, and the rest has no known cause. The sample table lists over 75,000 clones, around 91% of them with a count of one. The ten largest clones represent less than 20% of the sample.

The V and J segments used are TRBV30 and TRBJ1-5; TRBD1 is a possible D gene, resting on 6 matching bases. The sequence was collected from a man younger than 40 in good health. The sequenced sample was blood. The CDR3 protein sequence reads: CAWSDPGQGYNQPQHF. The DNA reads as follows: TGTGCCTGGAGTGATCCTGGGCAGGGGTACAATCAGCCCCAGCATTTT.